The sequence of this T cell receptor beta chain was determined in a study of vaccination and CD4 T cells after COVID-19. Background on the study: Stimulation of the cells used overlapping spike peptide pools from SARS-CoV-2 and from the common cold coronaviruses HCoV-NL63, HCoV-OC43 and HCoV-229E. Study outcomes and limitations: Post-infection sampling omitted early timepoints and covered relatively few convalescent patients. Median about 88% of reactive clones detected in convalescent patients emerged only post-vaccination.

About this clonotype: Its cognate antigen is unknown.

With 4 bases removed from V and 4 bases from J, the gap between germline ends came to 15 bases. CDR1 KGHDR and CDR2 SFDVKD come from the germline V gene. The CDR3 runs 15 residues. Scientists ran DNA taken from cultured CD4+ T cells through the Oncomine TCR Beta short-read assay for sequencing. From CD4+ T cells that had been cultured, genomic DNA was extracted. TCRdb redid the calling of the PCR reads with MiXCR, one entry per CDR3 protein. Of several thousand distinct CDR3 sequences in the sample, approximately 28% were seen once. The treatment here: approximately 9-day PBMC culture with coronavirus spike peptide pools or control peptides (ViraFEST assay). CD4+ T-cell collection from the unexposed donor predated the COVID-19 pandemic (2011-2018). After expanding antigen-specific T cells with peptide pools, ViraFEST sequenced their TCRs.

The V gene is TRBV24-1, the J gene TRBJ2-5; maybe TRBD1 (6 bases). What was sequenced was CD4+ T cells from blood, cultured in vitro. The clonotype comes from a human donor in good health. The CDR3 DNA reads TGTGCCACCAGTGACCCTGACAGGTATGGAGAGACCCAGTACTTC. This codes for CATSDPDRYGETQYF.